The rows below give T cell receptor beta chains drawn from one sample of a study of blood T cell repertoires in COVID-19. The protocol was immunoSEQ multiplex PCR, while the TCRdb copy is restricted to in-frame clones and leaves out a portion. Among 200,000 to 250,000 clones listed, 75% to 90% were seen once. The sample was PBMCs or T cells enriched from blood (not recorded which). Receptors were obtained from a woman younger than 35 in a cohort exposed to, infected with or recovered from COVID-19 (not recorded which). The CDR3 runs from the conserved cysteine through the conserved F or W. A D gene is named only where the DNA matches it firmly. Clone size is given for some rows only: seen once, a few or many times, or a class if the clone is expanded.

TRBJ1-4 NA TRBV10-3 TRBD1 CAISGSGGPNEKLFF TGTGCCATCAGTGGCTCAGGGGGCCCTAATGAAAAACTGTTTTTT
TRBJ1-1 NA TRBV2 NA CASSDLNTEAFF TGTGCCAGCAGTGATTTAAACACTGAAGCTTTCTTT
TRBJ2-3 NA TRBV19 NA CASSIGRDDYTDTQYF TGTGCCAGTAGTATCGGGCGGGACGACTACACAGATACGCAGTATTTT
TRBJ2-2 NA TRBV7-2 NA CASRRRRVTGELFF TGTGCCAGCAGGCGGCGTAGAGTAACCGGGGAGCTGTTTTTT
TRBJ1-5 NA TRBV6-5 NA CASSSEPQGIQPQHF TGTGCCAGCAGTTCCGAACCCCAGGGAATTCAGCCCCAGCATTTT
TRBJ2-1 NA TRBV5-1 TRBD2 CASSLGGGANEQFF TGCGCCAGCAGCTTGGGCGGGGGGGCCAATGAGCAGTTCTTC
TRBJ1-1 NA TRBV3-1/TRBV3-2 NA CASSQVQATEAFF TGTGCCAGCAGCCAAGTGCAGGCCACTGAAGCTTTCTTT
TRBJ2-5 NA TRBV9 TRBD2 CASSVGGAGETQYF TGTGCCAGCAGCGTCGGGGGGGCCGGTGAGACCCAGTACTTC
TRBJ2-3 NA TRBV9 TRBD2 CASSVGLAEGTDTQYF TGTGCCAGCAGCGTAGGACTAGCGGAGGGCACAGATACGCAGTATTTT
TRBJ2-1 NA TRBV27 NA CASRTIAEQFF TGTGCCAGCAGGACGATAGCGGAGCAGTTCTTC
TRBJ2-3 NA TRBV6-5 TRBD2 CASSYRGGVTDTQYF TGTGCCAGCAGTTACCGCGGGGGTGTGACAGATACGCAGTATTTT
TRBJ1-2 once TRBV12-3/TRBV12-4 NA CASSSPGGYGYTF TGTGCCAGCAGCTCTCCTGGAGGCTATGGCTACACCTTC
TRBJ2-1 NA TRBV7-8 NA CASSPLAGLYYNEQFF TGTGCCAGCAGCCCCTTGGCGGGGCTCTACTACAATGAGCAGTTCTTC
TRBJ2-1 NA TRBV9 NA CASSPRGDRSYNEQFF TGTGCCAGCAGCCCTCGGGGGGACAGGTCCTACAATGAGCAGTTCTTC
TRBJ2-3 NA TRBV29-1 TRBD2 CSVEAAGGGTDTQYF TGCAGCGTTGAAGCAGCGGGGGGCGGCACAGATACGCAGTATTTT
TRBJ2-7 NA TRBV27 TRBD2 CASSSAGGLPEQYF TGTGCCAGCAGTTCCGCGGGAGGGTTGCCCGAGCAGTACTTC
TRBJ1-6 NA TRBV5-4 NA CASSPGNSPLHF TGTGCCAGCAGCCCAGGGAATTCACCCCTCCACTTT
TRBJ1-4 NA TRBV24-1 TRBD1 CATSDAGQSNEKLFF TGTGCCACCAGTGACGCGGGACAGTCTAATGAAAAACTGTTTTTT
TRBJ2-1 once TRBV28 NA CASSLEIPSYNEQFF TGTGCCAGCAGTTTAGAGATCCCCTCCTACAATGAGCAGTTCTTC
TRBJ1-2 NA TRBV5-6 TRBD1 CASSSQGQGIDYGYTF TGTGCCAGCAGCTCGCAAGGACAGGGGATAGACTATGGCTACACCTTC
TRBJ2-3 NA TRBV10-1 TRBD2 CASSIGTSGRSDTDTQYF TGCGCCAGCAGCATAGGGACTAGCGGGAGATCGGACACAGATACGCAGTATTTT
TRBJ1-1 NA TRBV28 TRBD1 CASSLTGTANTEAFF TGTGCCAGCAGTTTGACCGGGACAGCCAACACTGAAGCTTTCTTT
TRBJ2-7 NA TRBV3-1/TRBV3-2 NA CASSQDLAGPYEQYF TGTGCCAGCAGCCAAGATTTGGCGGGGCCGTACGAGCAGTACTTC
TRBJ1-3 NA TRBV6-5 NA CASSYSDSLSGNTIYF TGTGCCAGCAGTTACTCGGACAGCCTCTCTGGAAACACCATATATTTT
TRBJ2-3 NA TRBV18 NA CASSALDTQYF TGTGCCAGCTCCGCACTAGATACGCAGTATTTT
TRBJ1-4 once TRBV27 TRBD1 CASSLLATGEEKLFF TGTGCCAGCAGTTTATTGGCCACAGGGGAAGAAAAACTGTTTTTT
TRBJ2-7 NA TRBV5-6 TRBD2 CASTVVGAGGDYEQYF TGTGCCAGCACCGTGGTGGGAGCGGGAGGGGACTACGAGCAGTACTTC
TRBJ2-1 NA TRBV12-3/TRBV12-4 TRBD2 CASSLTSGTEQFF TGTGCCAGCAGTTTGACTAGCGGGACTGAGCAGTTCTTC
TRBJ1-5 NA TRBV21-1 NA CASSKVNQPQHF TGTGCCAGCAGCAAAGTAAATCAGCCCCAGCATTTT
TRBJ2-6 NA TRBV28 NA CASSTGLSGANVLTF TGTGCCAGCAGTACAGGGCTCTCTGGGGCCAACGTCCTGACTTTC
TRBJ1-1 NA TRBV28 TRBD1 CASSSFGQVREAFF TGTGCCAGCAGTTCCTTTGGACAGGTCCGGGAGGCTTTCTTT
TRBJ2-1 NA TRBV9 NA CASSVAGYNEQFF TGTGCCAGCAGCGTAGCAGGCTACAATGAGCAGTTCTTC
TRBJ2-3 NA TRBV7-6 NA CASTLKQATDTQYF TGTGCCAGCACCCTAAAGCAGGCCACAGATACGCAGTATTTT